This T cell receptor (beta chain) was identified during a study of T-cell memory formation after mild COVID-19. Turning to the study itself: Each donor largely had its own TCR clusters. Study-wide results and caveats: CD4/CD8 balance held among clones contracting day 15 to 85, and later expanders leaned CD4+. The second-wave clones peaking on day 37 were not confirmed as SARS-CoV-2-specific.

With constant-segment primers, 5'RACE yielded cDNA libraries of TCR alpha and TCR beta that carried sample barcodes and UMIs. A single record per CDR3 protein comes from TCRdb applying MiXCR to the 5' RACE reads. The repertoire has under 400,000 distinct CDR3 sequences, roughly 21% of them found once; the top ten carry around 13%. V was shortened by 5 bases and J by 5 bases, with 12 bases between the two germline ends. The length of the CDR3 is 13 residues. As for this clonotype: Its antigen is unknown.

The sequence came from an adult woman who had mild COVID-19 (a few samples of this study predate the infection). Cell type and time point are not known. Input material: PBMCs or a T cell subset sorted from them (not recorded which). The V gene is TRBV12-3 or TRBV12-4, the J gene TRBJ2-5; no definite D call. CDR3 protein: CASSTRLGETQYF. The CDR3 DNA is TGTGCCAGCAGTACCCGACTGGGCGAGACCCAGTACTTC.